This T cell receptor beta chain was profiled in a study of regulatory T cells in long-lasting Graves disease. Germline V gene data show CDR1 as SGHTA and CDR2 as FQGNSA. The CDR3 length is 12 residues. Deletions cut 1 base from V and 7 bases from J, with 8 bases between. The table lists this clonotype with many counts. Documented time point: persistent/refractory GD, antithyroid drugs over 5 years with positive TRAb. The TCR library was made from RNA that had been extracted from PBMCs in TRIzol. Sequencing libraries for TCR beta were prepared with iRepertoire HTBI primers and Arm-PCR of CDR3 regions. TCRdb fed the multiplex PCR reads into MiXCR, producing one record per CDR3 protein. The sample holds 400,000 or so distinct CDR3 sequences; about 25% are singletons and the top ten take roughly 28%.

The TCR sequence derives from a female donor with Graves disease. The sequences come from peripheral blood mononuclear cells (PBMCs), collected when the disease was refractory, from a patient treated with antithyroid drugs. This sequence joins TRBV7-2 and TRBJ2-7; D is uncertain. CDR3 loop: CASSLVQSEQYF. Here the CDR3 DNA reads TGTGCCAGCAGCTTAGTACAGTCAGAGCAGTACTTC.